The 11 T cell receptor beta chains listed next were all sequenced from one sample in a study of T cells after yellow fever vaccination. TCRdb recomputed calls from the 5' RACE reads with MiXCR, one row per CDR3 protein. The sample gives 450,000 to 550,000 distinct CDR3 sequences, around a fifth of which show up once; about a sixth is in the top ten. The source was PBMCs, collected less than 25 days after the first yellow fever vaccination. The receptors originated from a man younger than 35 who received the YFV17D yellow fever vaccine.

The chain uses TRBV6-6 and TRBJ2-7; the D call may be TRBD1 or TRBD2 (5 bases each). The CDR3 consists of 12 residues. Germline-derived CDR1 and CDR2 are MNHNY and SVGAGI (reference sequence). Deletions cut 8 bases from V and 1 base from J, with 9 bases between. The CDR3 coding sequence is TGTGCCAGCGGGGGAAAGTCCTACGAGCAGTACGTC. Its protein product is CASGGKSYEQYV.

The DNA of the CDR3 is TGCAGTGCTAGGTCACAGGGGCCGAACACTGAAGCTTTCTTT. It is translated as CSARSQGPNTEAFF. The chain recombines TRBV20-1 with TRBJ1-1; the match to TRBD1 covers 7 bases. Trimming removed 3 bases from V and 1 base from J; junction bases left unmatched: 5. Germline values: CDR1 DFQATT, CDR2 SNEGSKA (reference sequence). This CDR3 is built from 14 residues.

The sample holds a few counts of this clonotype. This chain links TRBV4-3 with TRBJ1-2; a weak D match, TRBD1 (6 bases). CDR1 is LGHNA and CDR2 is YSLEER in the germline V gene. Deletions cut 0 bases from V and 2 bases from J, with 13 bases between. The CDR3 contains 16 residues. The CDR3 coding sequence is TGCGCCAGCAGCCAAGATGGGACAACTTCAAACTATGGCTACACCTTC. It codes for CASSQDGTTSNYGYTF.

A few counts support this clonotype. This sequence joins TRBV6-2 or TRBV6-3 and TRBJ2-5; 9 nucleotides agree with TRBD1. Germline CDR1 and CDR2: MNHEY and SVGEGT. The CDR3 runs 18 residues. Losses at the gene ends were 2 bases for V and 4 bases for J; bases not matched to a gene: 14. The CDR3 bases are TGTGCCAGCAGTTACACCTCGTTCTTCCGGACAGGGGCAGAGACCCAGTACTTC. This gives the protein CASSYTSFFRTGAETQYF.

The CDR3 region has the DNA TGTGCCAGCGGTAGGCTAGGGTCCTACGAGCAGTACTTC. Its protein product is CASGRLGSYEQYF. V is TRBV6-1 and J is TRBJ2-7; D uncertain. Germline lookup yields CDR1 MNHNS and CDR2 SASEGT. Trimming took off 8 bases at V and 1 base at J, with 12 bases between the two ends. This CDR3 has 13 amino acids.

V is TRBV19 and J is TRBJ1-6, with D perhaps matching TRBD1 (5 bases). The V end lost 5 bases, the J end lost 3 bases, and 8 bases lay between the germline ends. The CDR3 extends over 14 amino acids. The germline gives CDR1 LNHDA, CDR2 SQIVND (reference sequence). The CDR3 loop reads CASSLQGYNSPLHF. Here the CDR3 DNA reads TGTGCCAGTAGTCTGCAGGGCTATAATTCACCCCTCCACTTT.

In this sample, this clonotype turned up a few times. The rearrangement links TRBV27 to TRBJ2-7; the D gene is possibly TRBD2 (5 bases). The V gene's germline CDR1 is MNHEY and CDR2 SMNVEV (reference sequence). The V and J ends lost 8 bases and 3 bases respectively, with 11 bases between them. This CDR3 contains 12 residues. The CDR3 loop reads CASWNRGYEQYF. CDR3 bases: TGTGCCAGCTGGAACCGGGGCTACGAGCAGTACTTC.

The chain joins TRBV6-2 or TRBV6-3 to TRBJ2-5; 8 bases map to TRBD2. This CDR3 is 14 amino acids long. J lost 5 bases, V lost 6 bases, and 8 bases had no gene match. In germline, CDR1 is MNHEY, CDR2 SVGEGT. The CDR3 DNA follows: TGTGCCAGCAGACCGGGACTAGACGAGGAGACCCAGTACTTC. Its translation: CASRPGLDEETQYF.

This clonotype was seen a handful of times. The rearrangement uses TRBV18 and TRBJ2-7, with D hard to call. This CDR3 is 13 amino acids long. Trimming pared 2 bases from V and 4 bases from J, leaving 9 bases between. Germline CDR1 KGHSH, CDR2 LQKENI. In DNA, the CDR3 is TGTGCCAGCTCACCAACGGCAGCTTACGAGCAGTACTTC. Translating gives CASSPTAAYEQYF.

V and J are TRBV18 and TRBJ1-2; possible D gene TRBD1, 5 bases. Trimming stripped 2 bases from V and 3 bases from J, with 10 bases between. The germline V gene has CDR1 KGHSH and CDR2 LQKENI. The CDR3 is made up of 14 amino acids. The CDR3 sequence: CASSPEGIYYGYTF. CDR3 DNA sequence: TGTGCCAGCTCACCAGAGGGGATATACTATGGCTACACCTTC.

This clonotype has only a few counts. The J gene is TRBJ1-4, the V gene TRBV6-1; TRBD1 matches at 9 bases. The CDR3 consists of 17 residues. The germline V gene has CDR1 MNHNS and CDR2 SASEGT. The V and J ends lost 3 bases and 4 bases, in that order; junction bases with no gene match: 9. CDR3 amino acids: CASSEYRGPADNEKLFF. In DNA, the CDR3 is TGTGCCAGCAGTGAGTACAGGGGGCCGGCTGATAATGAAAAACTGTTTTTT.